This T cell receptor beta chain was observed in a study of blood T cell repertoires in COVID-19. The repertoire was sequenced with immunoSEQ multiplex PCR; TCRdb's copy has only in-frame clones and lacks some. There are 230,000 or so clones in the sample; roughly 88% occur only once, and 3% to 4.5% lies in the top ten. Sequencing input: PBMCs or T cells enriched from blood (not recorded which). The origin of this receptor is a woman aged 40 to 50 with acute COVID-19.

CDR3 coding DNA: TGTGCCAGCAGCGGAACCGGTCAGGCGGGAGATACGCAGTATTTT. It is translated as CASSGTGQAGDTQYF. The chain is built from TRBV9 and TRBJ2-3; TRBD2 is a possible D gene (5 bases). V lost 3 bases to trimming and J lost 5 bases, with 16 bases between them. Per the germline V gene, CDR1 is SGDLS and CDR2 is YYNGEE. The length of the CDR3 is 15 residues.